Each of the 3 T cell receptor beta chains below was sequenced from the same sample in a study of T cells after yellow fever vaccination. TCRdb re-analysed the 5' RACE reads in MiXCR, keeping a single row per CDR3 protein. The sample has about 4,600 distinct CDR3 sequences, over 3% seen once. The source was PBMCs, either bulk or a sorted T-cell subset (CD4+, CD8+, memory, or dextramer-sorted; not recorded which), collected 15 days after the yellow fever booster vaccination. These TCRs come from a man aged 25-40 years who received the YFV17D yellow fever vaccine.

This clonotype showed up many times. The chain couples TRBV20-1 to TRBJ2-7; the D gene is possibly TRBD2 (6 bases). Germline-derived CDR1 and CDR2 are DFQATT and SNEGSKA (reference sequence). Trimming took 6 bases from V and 4 from J, leaving 19 bases between them. The length of the CDR3 is 14 residues. The CDR3 protein is CSALSPGEWYEQYF. The CDR3 region has the DNA TGCAGTGCCCTAAGTCCGGGGGAGTGGTACGAGCAGTACTTC.

This clonotype was picked up many times. The chain combines TRBV18 with TRBJ2-7, with 11 bases matching TRBD1. V gave up 3 bases and J gave up 6 bases; unmatched junction bases: 10. There are 16 residues in the CDR3. Per germline, CDR1 KGHSH and CDR2 LQKENI. Here the CDR3 reads CASSPIPDRGPREQYF. The DNA of the CDR3 is TGTGCCAGCTCACCCATCCCGGACAGGGGGCCCCGCGAGCAGTACTTC. Full variable domain (remainder filled in from reference TRBV18 and TRBJ2-7): NAGVMQNPRHLVRRRGQEARLRCSPMKGHSHVYWYRQLPEEGLKFMVYLQKENIIDESGMPKERFSAEFPKEGPSILRIQQVVRGDSAAYFCASSPIPDRGPREQYFGPGTRLTVT.

Judged by abundance, this clonotype is medium-sized. V gene TRBV7-2 combines with J gene TRBJ2-3; D call uncertain. Trimming took off 1 base at V and 2 bases at J, with 10 bases between the two ends. CDR1 and CDR2 (germline): SGHTA, FQGNSA. The CDR3 runs 15 residues. The CDR3: CASSLVGLNTDTQYF. DNA of the CDR3: TGTGCCAGCAGCTTAGTTGGCTTGAACACAGATACGCAGTATTTT.